The 9 T cell receptor beta chains below were found in one sample sequenced in a study of shared clonotypes between healthy human individuals. Profiling relied on immunoSEQ multiplex PCR, and the TCRdb table lists in-frame clones only, not all of them. The table has 1.5 million to 1.9 million clones, under 99% seen once. Sequences were obtained from naive CD4+ T cells sorted from blood. Subset here: CD45RA+ positively selected. Receptor source: a young man in good health.

This rearrangement joins TRBV4-3 to TRBJ2-3, with 9 positions matching TRBD2. The CDR3 length is 15 residues. Looked up from germline, CDR1 is LGHNA and CDR2 is YSLEER. The trim removed 2 bases at V and 2 bases at J, leaving 2 bases unmatched. DNA for the CDR3: TGCGCCAGCAGCCAACTAGCGGGAAACACAGATACGCAGTATTTT. Amino acid sequence: CASSQLAGNTDTQYF.

The rearrangement uses TRBV29-1 and TRBJ2-7; perhaps TRBD1 as D (5 bases). CDR3 length: 12 residues. Germline CDR1 is SQVTM and CDR2 is ANQGSEA. V shed 0 bases and J shed 6 bases, with 9 bases lying between them. This CDR3 is CSVEDRQSEQYF. CDR3 in DNA: TGCAGCGTTGAAGATCGACAGAGCGAGCAGTACTTC.

CDR3 protein: CASSSRAGGRTYEQYF. The CDR3 DNA reads TGTGCCAGCAGCTCTAGAGCCGGGGGGAGAACCTACGAGCAGTACTTC. V usage is TRBV7-2 and J usage is TRBJ2-7; 7 bases are a match to TRBD2. CDR1 is SGHTA, CDR2 FQGNSA, per germline. V lost 4 bases and J lost 2; bases outside the gene matches: 11. This CDR3 contains 16 residues.

The rearrangement links TRBV7-3 to TRBJ2-1; D not certain. There are 13 residues in the CDR3. Germline V lookup: CDR1 SGHTA, CDR2 FQGTGA. The ends were cut back, 0 bases at V and 9 bases at J, with 9 bases in the middle. CDR3 loop: CASSLTPAGEQFF. The CDR3 DNA reads TGTGCCAGCAGCTTAACCCCTGCCGGTGAGCAGTTCTTC.

The gene calls are TRBV7-2 and TRBJ2-1; the match to TRBD2 covers 11 bases. Germline CDR1 SGHTA, CDR2 FQGNSA. This CDR3 spans 15 amino acids. Unmatched junction bases numbered 2, after V lost 4 bases and J lost 3 bases. The CDR3 DNA reads TGTGCCAGCAGCTCACTAGCGGGAGTCTACAATGAGCAGTTCTTC. Translating gives CASSSLAGVYNEQFF.

This chain joins TRBV19 and TRBJ2-1, with 14 positions matching TRBD2. Germline V gene lookup returns CDR1 LNHDA and CDR2 SQIVND (reference sequence). V gave up 8 bases and J gave up 5 bases; unmatched junction bases: 14. The CDR3 spans 18 residues. Written as DNA, the CDR3 is TGTGCCAGTTCTCCTTTGCGGACTAGCGGGAGGAAGGACAATGAGCAGTTCTTC. It is translated as CASSPLRTSGRKDNEQFF.

The J gene is TRBJ2-7, the V gene TRBV23-1; D is unclear. TRBV23-1 is flagged as an ORF with uncertain function. Trimming took 0 bases from V and 5 from J, leaving 23 bases between them. This CDR3 comprises 18 residues. The CDR3 here is CASSQSEDTGPDIHEQYF. DNA of the CDR3: TGCGCCAGCAGTCAATCCGAAGATACCGGGCCCGATATACACGAGCAGTACTTC.

The chain links TRBV2 to TRBJ2-7; D is unclear. Trimming left V 5 bases short and J 5 bases short, with 10 bases between. CDR3 length: 12 residues. Germline V gives CDR1 SNHLY, CDR2 FYNNEI. CDR3 amino acids: CASSFGYDEQYF. For the CDR3, the DNA is TGTGCCAGCAGTTTCGGTTATGACGAGCAGTACTTC.

CDR3 loop: CASSVGRHPYNEQFF. The CDR3, as DNA: TGTGCCAGCAGCGTAGGCCGACACCCCTACAATGAGCAGTTCTTC. The V call is TRBV9, the J call TRBJ2-1; no reliable D call. Germline V CDR1 and CDR2: SGDLS, YYNGEE. Trimming stripped 0 bases from V and 2 bases from J, with 9 bases between. This CDR3 has 15 amino acids.